Each of the 23 T cell receptor beta chains below was sequenced from the same sample in a study of cytomegalovirus exposure and HLA in healthy donors. PCR used 60 Vbeta primers and 13 Jbeta primers. Generated by immunoSEQ multiplex PCR, the TCRdb table keeps only in-frame clones and is missing some. The table has around 140,000 clones, more than 75% seen once. The specimen sequenced was PBMCs. The receptors shown here come from a female donor in good health and CMV-seronegative.

The chain uses TRBV27 and TRBJ1-5, with TRBD1 matching over 8 bases. From germline, CDR1 is MNHEY and CDR2 SMNVEV (reference sequence). The CDR3 extends over 15 amino acids. The V gene end was trimmed by 9 bases and the J gene end by 7 bases; junction bases not matched to a gene: 14. Written as DNA, the CDR3 is TGTGCCAGTCGTCCCCGGACAGGGCTAATACAGCCCCAGCATTTT. It yields the protein CASRPRTGLIQPQHF.

This chain joins TRBV5-4 and TRBJ2-2, with 10 bases lining up with TRBD2. CDR3 length: 16 amino acids. Germline CDR1 SGHNT, CDR2 YYREEE (reference sequence). J lost 6 bases, V lost 2 bases, and 7 bases had no gene match. The CDR3 sequence is CASSLVSGRASGELFF. Here the CDR3 DNA reads TGTGCCAGCAGCTTAGTGAGCGGGAGGGCCTCCGGGGAGCTGTTTTTT.

The genes are TRBV27 and TRBJ2-1; 10 positions agree with TRBD1. V trimming: 3 bases; J trimming: 6 bases; junction bases outside the gene matches: 14. Germline values: CDR1 MNHEY, CDR2 SMNVEV (reference sequence). The CDR3 has 18 residues. The chain's CDR3 is CASSFVTGGIRRINEQFF. DNA for the CDR3: TGTGCCAGCAGTTTCGTGACAGGGGGCATCCGGAGAATCAATGAGCAGTTCTTC.

The rearrangement joins TRBV6-5 to TRBJ2-1; D is ambiguous. V gave up 4 bases and J gave up 9 bases, with 7 bases separating them. The germline gives CDR1 MNHEY, CDR2 SVGAGI. The CDR3 length is 11 residues. The CDR3 DNA is TGTGCCAGCAGTTCGAGTACTGAGCAGTTCTTC. Its protein is CASSSSTEQFF.

The chain carries TRBV4-2 and TRBJ2-7; 7 nucleotides line up with TRBD1. The germline V gene has CDR1 LGHNA and CDR2 YNFKEQ. This CDR3 region has 16 residues. V shed 3 bases, J shed 2 bases, and the junction held 10 bases outside the gene matches. The CDR3 sequence: CASSQGPGQETYEQYF. CDR3 in DNA: TGTGCCAGCAGCCAGGGCCCCGGACAGGAGACCTACGAGCAGTACTTC.

This clone was picked up a small number of times. The chain uses TRBV5-1 and TRBJ2-3; 12 bases fit TRBD2. V dropped 3 bases and J dropped 5; count of bases not matched to a gene: 13. Germline V gene lookup returns CDR1 SGHRS and CDR2 YFSETQ. The CDR3 runs to 18 residues. The CDR3 bases are TGCGCCAGCAGCTATTGGGCTAGCGGGGGGGCGTTAGTAGATACGCAGTATTTT. Protein product: CASSYWASGGALVDTQYF.

This chain links TRBV7-9 with TRBJ2-2; D is unclear. This CDR3 spans 15 amino acids. V lost 0 bases and J lost 0, with 5 bases in between. The germline V gene encodes CDR1 SEHNR and CDR2 FQNEAQ (reference sequence). The DNA of the CDR3 is TGTGCCAGCAGCTTAGCGGCAGCGAACACCGGGGAGCTGTTTTTT. As protein: CASSLAAANTGELFF.

The chain is built from TRBV5-4 and TRBJ2-7; 7 bases align to TRBD1. Germline V gives CDR1 SGHNT, CDR2 YYREEE (reference sequence). V shed 4 bases and J 0 bases; nucleotides not matched to a gene: 7. The CDR3 covers 15 residues. This CDR3 is CASSQARGSSYEQYF. The CDR3 region has the DNA TGTGCCAGCAGCCAGGCCAGGGGGAGCTCCTACGAGCAGTACTTC.

CDR3 bases: TGCGCCAGCAGCTTGGATCCGCGTCAGGGCGCCGGGGAGCTGTTTTTT. Encoded protein: CASSLDPRQGAGELFF. The genes are TRBV5-1 and TRBJ2-2; D perhaps matches TRBD1 (5 bases). Germline values: CDR1 SGHRS, CDR2 YFSETQ. This CDR3 is built from 16 residues. Deletions cut 0 bases from V and 6 bases from J, with 15 bases between.

The chain uses TRBV19 and TRBJ1-2, with 11 positions matching TRBD1. The CDR3 runs to 16 residues. The V segment lost 8 bases and the J segment 4 bases; nucleotides outside the gene matches: 12. CDR1 and CDR2 (germline): LNHDA, SQIVND (reference sequence). The CDR3 nucleotides read TGTGCCAGTTCTCGGACAGGGGGCGATTTAGTCTATGGCTACACCTTC. Protein: CASSRTGGDLVYGYTF.

The sample holds many counts of this clone. The V and J genes are TRBV27 and TRBJ2-7, with D perhaps TRBD2 (6 bases). V was shortened by 6 bases and J by 4 bases, with 16 bases between the two germline ends. The CDR3 is made up of 14 amino acids. Germline-derived CDR1 and CDR2 are MNHEY and SMNVEV (reference sequence). Here the CDR3 DNA reads TGTGCCAGCAGCATAAGCCGGAGGGGATACGAGCAGTACTTC. This sequence encodes CASSISRRGYEQYF.

The chain joins TRBV28 to TRBJ1-2; possibly TRBD1 for D (5 bases). Germline-derived CDR1 and CDR2 are MDHEN and SYDVKM. This CDR3 contains 13 residues. V shed 4 bases and J shed 4 bases, with 10 bases lying between them. CDR3 region: CASSWGGTYGYTF. For the CDR3, the DNA is TGTGCCAGCAGTTGGGGGGGGACCTATGGCTACACCTTC.

The V and J genes are TRBV7-3 and TRBJ1-2, with no clear D. This CDR3 region has 12 residues. CDR1 and CDR2 from the germline V gene are SGHTA and FQGTGA. V dropped 6 bases and J dropped 6 bases, with 11 bases sitting between them. The CDR3 coding sequence is TGTGCCAGCAGTATGGGCGCAGATGGCTACACCTTC. Its translation is CASSMGADGYTF. The full variable domain, rest sourced from reference TRBV7-3 and TRBJ1-2, is GAGVSQTPSNKVTEKGKYVELRCDPISGHTALYWYRQSLGQGPEFLIYFQGTGAADDSGLPNDRFFAVRPEGSVSTLKIQRTERGDSAVYLCASSMGADGYTFGSGTRLTVV.

The chain recombines TRBV27 with TRBJ2-1, with 11 bases aligning to TRBD1. The CDR3 is 15 amino acids. Unmatched junction bases numbered 8, after V lost 5 bases and J lost 8 bases. Germline lookup yields CDR1 MNHEY and CDR2 SMNVEV (reference sequence). The CDR3 region has the DNA TGTGCCAGCAGTCGGCCCGGGACAGGGGGACATGAGCAGTTCTTC. This codes for CASSRPGTGGHEQFF.

This clone was observed a single time. The chain has TRBV30 and TRBJ2-7; 8 nucleotides align to TRBD2. Germline trimming cut 4 bases from V and 5 bases from J; bases unmatched to any gene: 7. From germline, CDR1 is GTSNPN and CDR2 SVGIG (reference sequence). The CDR3 consists of 13 residues. The CDR3 DNA follows: TGTGCCTGGAACCGGGGGGGGTGGGACGAGCAGTACTTC. Its protein product is CAWNRGGWDEQYF.

The V and J genes are TRBV11-2 and TRBJ2-6; D possibly corresponds to TRBD2 (5 bases). V lost 1 base, J lost 3 bases, and 7 bases lay in between. Germline lookup yields CDR1 SGHAT and CDR2 FQNNGV. This CDR3 comprises 15 residues. The CDR3 DNA follows: TGTGCCAGCAGCTTAGCGGGGTATGGGGCCAACGTCCTGACTTTC. Translation: CASSLAGYGANVLTF.

This clone was recorded a few times. The V call is TRBV28, the J call TRBJ2-7; D gene unclear. V shed 8 bases and J shed 3 bases, with 17 bases lying between them. Germline V lookup: CDR1 MDHEN, CDR2 SYDVKM. The CDR3 loop spans 14 amino acids. CDR3 bases: TGTGCCAGCTCCTCGGCAGTCGGAGACTACGAGCAGTACTTC. This gives the protein CASSSAVGDYEQYF.

This clone was observed a single time. The chain carries TRBV7-8 and TRBJ2-1; a possible D gene is TRBD1 (6 bases). This CDR3 has 16 residues. V was shortened by 1 base and J by 7 bases, with 17 bases between the two germline ends. Germline V gene lookup returns CDR1 SGHVS and CDR2 FQNEAQ. The CDR3 DNA is TGTGCCAGCAGCTTAGTAGGGGGTTTGGGTAGGAATGAGCAGTTCTTC. The encoded protein is CASSLVGGLGRNEQFF.

The V call is TRBV6-5, the J call TRBJ2-2; the D gene is possibly TRBD1 (6 bases). This CDR3 region has 14 residues. The V end was cut by 6 bases, the J end by 6 bases, with 14 bases between. Germline V gene sequence: CDR1 MNHEY, CDR2 SVGAGI. The CDR3 DNA follows: TGTGCCAGCAGATCACAGGGTTGGGCCGGGGAGCTGTTTTTT. Translated, it gives CASRSQGWAGELFF.

This clone was counted once. The chain combines TRBV6-5 with TRBJ1-6, with TRBD1 as a possible D gene (6 bases). The CDR3 is 15 residues long. The germline V gene has CDR1 MNHEY and CDR2 SVGAGI. V lost 7 bases to trimming and J lost 8 bases, with 18 bases between them. The CDR3 DNA follows: TGTGCCAGCACCTCCACAGGGTTTGGTTATTCACCCCTCCACTTT. Encoded protein: CASTSTGFGYSPLHF.

The rearrangement uses TRBV6-1 and TRBJ2-1; D is perhaps TRBD1 (5 bases). This CDR3 has 14 amino acids. Germline V CDR1 and CDR2: MNHNS, SASEGT. V dropped 4 bases and J dropped 7 bases, with 14 bases sitting between them. CDR3 protein: CASSAREGWNEQFF. The CDR3 nucleotides read TGTGCCAGCAGTGCCAGGGAAGGGTGGAATGAGCAGTTCTTC.

The V and J genes are TRBV19 and TRBJ1-5, with D maybe TRBD1 (5 bases). The CDR3 consists of 17 residues. Germline values: CDR1 LNHDA, CDR2 SQIVND (reference sequence). Trimming pared 5 bases from V and 1 base from J, leaving 18 bases between. The DNA of the CDR3 is TGTGCCAGTAGTTCCCCAGGGTGGGGTTTGAGCAATCAGCCCCAGCATTTT. Its protein product is CASSSPGWGLSNQPQHF.

This chain joins TRBV7-9 and TRBJ2-3, with 11 bases fitting TRBD2. V lost 7 bases, J lost 3 bases, and 9 bases stayed unmatched. The CDR3 consists of 16 residues. Germline values: CDR1 SEHNR, CDR2 FQNEAQ (reference sequence). Here the CDR3 DNA reads TGTGCCAGCAACCCACTAGCGGGGGAGTATACAGATACGCAGTATTTT. As protein: CASNPLAGEYTDTQYF.